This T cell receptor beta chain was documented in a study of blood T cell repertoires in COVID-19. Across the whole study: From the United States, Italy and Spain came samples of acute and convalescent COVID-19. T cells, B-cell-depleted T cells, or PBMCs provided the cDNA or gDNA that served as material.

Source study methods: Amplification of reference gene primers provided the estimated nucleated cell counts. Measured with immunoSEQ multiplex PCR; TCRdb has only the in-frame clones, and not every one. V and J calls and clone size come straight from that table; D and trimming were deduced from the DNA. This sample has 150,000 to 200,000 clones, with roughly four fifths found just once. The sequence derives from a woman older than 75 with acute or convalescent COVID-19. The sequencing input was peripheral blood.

CDR3 region: CATSRRDRPYQPQHF. The CDR3 DNA reads TGTGCCACCAGCAGAAGGGACAGGCCCTATCAGCCCCAGCATTTT. The chain couples TRBV15 to TRBJ1-5; 8 positions agree with TRBD1. Germline values: CDR1 LNHNV, CDR2 YYDKDF (reference sequence). This CDR3 is built from 15 residues. Trimming cost V 2 bases and J 5 bases; bases outside gene matches: 5.